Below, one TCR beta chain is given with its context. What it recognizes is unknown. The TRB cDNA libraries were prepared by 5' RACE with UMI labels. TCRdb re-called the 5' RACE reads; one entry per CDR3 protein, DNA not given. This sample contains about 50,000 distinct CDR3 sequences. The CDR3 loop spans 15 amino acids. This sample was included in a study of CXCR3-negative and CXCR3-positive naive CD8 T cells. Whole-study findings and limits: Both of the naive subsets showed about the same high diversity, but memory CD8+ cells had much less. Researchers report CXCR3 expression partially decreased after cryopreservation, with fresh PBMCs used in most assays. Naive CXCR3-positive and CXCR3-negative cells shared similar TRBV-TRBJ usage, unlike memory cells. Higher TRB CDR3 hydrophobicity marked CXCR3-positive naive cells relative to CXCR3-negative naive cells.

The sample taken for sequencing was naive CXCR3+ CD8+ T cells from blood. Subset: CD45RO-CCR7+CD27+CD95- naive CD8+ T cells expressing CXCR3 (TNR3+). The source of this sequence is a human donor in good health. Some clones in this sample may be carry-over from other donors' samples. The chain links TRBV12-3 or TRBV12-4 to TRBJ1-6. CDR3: CASSFGLPYNSPLHF.